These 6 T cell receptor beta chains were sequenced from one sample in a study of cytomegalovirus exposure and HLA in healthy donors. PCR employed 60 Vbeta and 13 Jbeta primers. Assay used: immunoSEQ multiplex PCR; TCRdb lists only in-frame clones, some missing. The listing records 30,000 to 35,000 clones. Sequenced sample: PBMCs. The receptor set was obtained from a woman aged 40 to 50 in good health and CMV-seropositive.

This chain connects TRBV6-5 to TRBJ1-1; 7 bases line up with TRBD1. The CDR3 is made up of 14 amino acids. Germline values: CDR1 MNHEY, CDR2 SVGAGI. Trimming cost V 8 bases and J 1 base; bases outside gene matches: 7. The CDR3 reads CASRPGQTNTEAFF. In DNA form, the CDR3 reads TGTGCCAGCCGTCCGGGACAGACGAACACTGAAGCTTTCTTT.

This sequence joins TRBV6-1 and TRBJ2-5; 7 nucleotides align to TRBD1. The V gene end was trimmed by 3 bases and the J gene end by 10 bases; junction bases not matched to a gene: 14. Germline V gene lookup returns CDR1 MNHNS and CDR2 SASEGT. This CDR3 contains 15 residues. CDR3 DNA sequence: TGTGCCAGCAGTGACGGGCAGGGGGTTTACGTGATCCAGTACTTC. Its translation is CASSDGQGVYVIQYF.

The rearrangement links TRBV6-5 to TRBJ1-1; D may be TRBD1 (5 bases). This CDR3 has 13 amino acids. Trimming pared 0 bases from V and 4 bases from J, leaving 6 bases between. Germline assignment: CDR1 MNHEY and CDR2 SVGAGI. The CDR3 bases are TGTGCCAGCAGTTACTCAGGGGTCACTGAAGCTTTCTTT. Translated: CASSYSGVTEAFF.

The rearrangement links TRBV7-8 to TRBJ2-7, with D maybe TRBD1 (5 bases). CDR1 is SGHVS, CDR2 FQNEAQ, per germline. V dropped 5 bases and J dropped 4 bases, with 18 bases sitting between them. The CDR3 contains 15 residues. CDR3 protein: CASSPNAGLNYEQYF. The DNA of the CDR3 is TGTGCCAGCAGCCCAAATGCAGGGTTGAATTACGAGCAGTACTTC.

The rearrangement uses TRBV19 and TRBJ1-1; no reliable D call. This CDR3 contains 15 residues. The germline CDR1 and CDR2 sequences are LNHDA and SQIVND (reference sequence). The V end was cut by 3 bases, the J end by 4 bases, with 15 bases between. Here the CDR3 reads CASSITMFPSTEAFF. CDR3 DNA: TGTGCCAGTAGTATCACGATGTTCCCCAGCACTGAAGCTTTCTTT.

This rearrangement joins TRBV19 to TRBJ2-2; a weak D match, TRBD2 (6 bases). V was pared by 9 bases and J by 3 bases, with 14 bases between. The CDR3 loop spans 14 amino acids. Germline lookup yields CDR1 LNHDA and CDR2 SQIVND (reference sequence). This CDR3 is CASQPREYTGELFF. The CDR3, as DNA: TGTGCCAGCCAACCACGGGAGTACACCGGGGAGCTGTTTTTT.